The rows below give T cell receptor beta chains drawn from one sample of a study of blood T cell repertoires in COVID-19. The data were produced by immunoSEQ multiplex PCR, yet TCRdb's version contains in-frame clones alone and is incomplete. Found here are around 39,000 clones, over 70% of them singletons; the top ten hold over 25%. Sequencing was performed on peripheral blood. The receptors stem from an elderly man with active or convalescent COVID-19. The conserved cysteine and the conserved F or W are not part of the CDR3 here. Size values are once, few and many counts, or a class for expanded clones, and some rows have none.

>TRBJ2-7|few|TRBV10-1
ASSLLGR
>TRBJ1-3|.|TRBV7-6
ASSLEGNAGNTIY
>TRBJ2-2|.|TRBV3-1/TRBV3-2
PPPKARRGGRAGELF
>TRBJ2-7|.|TRBV11-3
ASSQTGYHYEQY
>TRBJ1-4|.|TRBV4-3
ASSQGAGQGFMEKLF
>TRBJ2-3|.|TRBV7-2
ASSLASATDTQY
>TRBJ2-7|.|TRBV3-1/TRBV3-2
ASSKPRAGASYEQY
>TRBJ1-4|.|TRBV6-6
ASSTSTGTNEKLF
>TRBJ1-6|.|TRBV9
ASSTSGQAYNSPLH
>TRBJ2-1|few|TRBV2
ASEARTGGYNEQF
>TRBJ2-7|.|TRBV4-1
ASSQVYRTQSYEQY
>TRBJ1-4|.|TRBV5-8
ASSFNAGVFEKLF
>TRBJ1-2|.|TRBV21-1
ASSTRTVFYGYT
>TRBJ2-3|once|TRBV7-2
ASSLAATTDTQY
>TRBJ2-1|.|TRBV5-1
ASSPKRAGGPNEQF